The rows below give T cell receptor beta chains drawn from one sample of a study of CD8+CD57+ T cells in acquired aplastic anemia. TCRdb fed the reads into MiXCR, producing one record per CDR3 protein. The sample records 270,000 or so distinct CDR3 sequences, approximately 80% being singletons. The sequenced material came from sorted CD4+, CD8+, or CD8+CD57+ T cells (not recorded which) from PBMCs. The receptors were sampled from a human donor with aplastic anemia. Both conserved end residues are part of each CDR3. A D gene is named only where the DNA matches it firmly. The listing skips clone size in some rows; elsewhere it reads once, few, many or a size class.

size | J | V | D | CDR3 | DNA
NA | TRBJ2-5 | TRBV10-3 | TRBD1 | CAANTGVQETQYF | TGTGCCGCCAATACAGGGGTCCAAGAGACCCAGTACTTC
NA | TRBJ2-3 | TRBV19 | TRBD2 | CASSQTSGSYNEHF | TGTGCCAGCAGCCAAACTAGCGGCTCCTACAATGAGCATTTT
once | TRBJ2-7 | TRBV2 | NA | CASSETGSNHAQHF | TGTGCCAGCAGTGAAACTGGAAGCAATCACGCGCAGCATTTC
NA | TRBJ1-6 | TRBV9 | NA | CASSSDRLLCYLHF | TGTGCCAGCAGCTCGGACAGATTACTTTGCTACCTCCACTTT
many | TRBJ2-5 | TRBV7-6 | NA | CASTLGTKETQYF | TGTGCCAGCACCCTAGGGACAAAAGAGACCCAGTACTTC
once | TRBJ1-1 | TRBV7-8 | NA | CASSLAGGPDAEYFF | TGTGCCAGCAGCTTAGCTGGAGGTCCCGATGCGGAGTATTTCTTT
NA | TRBJ1-2 | TRBV29-1 | NA | CSVPDPNYGYTF | TGCAGCGTCCCCGACCCTAACTATGGCTACACCTTC
NA | TRBJ2-5 | TRBV7-3 | NA | CATTRGANQEKQYF | TGTGCCACCACCAGGGGCGCCAACCAAGAGAAACAGTACTTC
NA | TRBJ1-6 | TRBV19 | TRBD1 | CASSLGQAWGSPLHF | TGTGCCAGTAGTCTGGGACAGGCGTGGGGTTCACCCCTCCACTTT
few | TRBJ2-5 | TRBV7-8 | NA | CASSLGGEHETQYF | TGTGCCAGCAGCTTAGGCGGCGAGCACGAGACCCAGTACTTC
NA | TRBJ1-1 | TRBV7-2 | NA | CASSLAGTTDTFF | TGTGCCAGCAGCTTAGCGGGGACGACCGATACTTTCTTT
NA | TRBJ1-2 | TRBV7-8 | NA | CASSLEGGPDVHDYTF | TGTGCCAGCAGCTTGGAGGGGGGCCCCGACGTGCATGACTACACCTTC
NA | TRBJ2-1 | TRBV7-8 | NA | CASSSAGSGGRQEQFF | TGTGCCAGCAGCTCTGCGGGAAGCGGCGGTAGGCAGGAGCAGTTCTTC
NA | TRBJ2-3 | TRBV7-9 | NA | CASSSAARPQFHEF | TGTGCCAGCAGCTCGGCCGCGCGTCCGCAGTTCCACGAGTTT
NA | TRBJ2-3 | TRBV7-2 | NA | CASGFGGTPTTQF | TGTGCCAGCGGCTTCGGGGGCACTCCCACTACGCAGTTT
NA | TRBJ1-6 | TRBV9 | NA | CASSLGQRGAGRLHF | TGTGCCAGCAGCTTAGGGCAGCGTGGGGCGGGACGCCTCCACTTT
NA | TRBJ2-3 | TRBV7-9 | NA | CASASAGGTREYF | TGTGCCAGCGCCAGTGCGGGCGGAACTAGGGAGTATTTT